A selection of T cell receptor beta chains follows, all from one sample in a study of response to subunit inactivated influenza vaccine. TCRdb reprocessed the RT-PCR reads via MiXCR and lists one record per CDR3 protein. The sample records 500,000 to 600,000 distinct CDR3 sequences, approximately 12% being singletons. Here the sequenced sample was PBMCs from blood, taken on the day of vaccination. The source of these receptors is a man in his fifties who received an inactivated influenza vaccine. Each CDR3 is given with its conserved first and last residue. Each record gives: D gene, clone size, V gene, J gene, CDR3 protein, CDR3 DNA. A D gene is named only where the DNA matches it firmly. Not all rows give a size; the values are once, few, many and, for expanded clones, a class.

D gene: TRBD1
clone size: .
V gene: TRBV20-1
J gene: TRBJ2-7
CDR3 protein: CSAPRDSGSYEQYF
CDR3 DNA: TGCAGTGCTCCCCGGGACAGTGGCTCCTACGAGCAGTACTTC

D gene: .
clone size: .
V gene: TRBV12-3/TRBV12-4
J gene: TRBJ1-1
CDR3 protein: CASSLRGEGTEAFF
CDR3 DNA: TGTGCCAGCAGTTTGAGGGGGGAGGGCACTGAAGCTTTCTTT

D gene: .
clone size: .
V gene: TRBV20-1
J gene: TRBJ1-1
CDR3 protein: CSARGGLHTEAFF
CDR3 DNA: TGCAGTGCTAGAGGGGGTTTGCACACTGAAGCTTTCTTT

D gene: TRBD1
clone size: many
V gene: TRBV29-1
J gene: TRBJ1-1
CDR3 protein: CSALDRVGTEAFF
CDR3 DNA: TGCAGCGCCCTTGACAGGGTAGGAACTGAAGCTTTCTTT

D gene: .
clone size: many
V gene: TRBV6-2/TRBV6-3
J gene: TRBJ2-1
CDR3 protein: CASTHSNEQFF
CDR3 DNA: TGTGCCAGCACTCACTCCAATGAGCAGTTCTTC

D gene: TRBD2
clone size: .
V gene: TRBV7-8
J gene: TRBJ2-3
CDR3 protein: CASKVLAGATDTQYF
CDR3 DNA: TGTGCCAGCAAAGTGTTAGCGGGAGCCACAGATACGCAGTATTTT

D gene: .
clone size: .
V gene: TRBV18
J gene: TRBJ2-5
CDR3 protein: CASSPITSAETQYF
CDR3 DNA: TGTGCCAGCTCACCCATAACATCTGCGGAGACCCAGTACTTC

D gene: .
clone size: .
V gene: TRBV6-5
J gene: TRBJ1-2
CDR3 protein: CASSLTGSLGYTF
CDR3 DNA: TGTGCCAGCAGTTTAACGGGGAGCCTTGGCTACACCTTC

D gene: TRBD1
clone size: .
V gene: TRBV10-2
J gene: TRBJ1-2
CDR3 protein: CASRARTGGGDYGYTF
CDR3 DNA: TGCGCCAGCAGGGCAAGGACAGGGGGAGGCGACTATGGCTACACCTTC

D gene: .
clone size: .
V gene: TRBV5-1
J gene: TRBJ2-5
CDR3 protein: CASSLRSTLKETQYF
CDR3 DNA: TGCGCCAGCAGCTTGAGGTCCACGCTCAAAGAGACCCAGTACTTC

D gene: TRBD2
clone size: .
V gene: TRBV4-2
J gene: TRBJ2-3
CDR3 protein: CASSQNLRTSGYTDTQYF
CDR3 DNA: TGTGCCAGCAGCCAAAATCTTCGGACTAGCGGGTACACAGATACGCAGTATTTT

D gene: TRBD2
clone size: .
V gene: TRBV30
J gene: TRBJ2-7
CDR3 protein: CAWSSGRGEQYF
CDR3 DNA: TGTGCCTGGAGTAGCGGGAGGGGCGAGCAGTACTTC

D gene: .
clone size: many
V gene: TRBV27
J gene: TRBJ2-7
CDR3 protein: CASKWDAGSNYEQYF
CDR3 DNA: TGTGCCAGCAAATGGGACGCGGGGTCGAACTACGAGCAGTACTTC

D gene: TRBD2
clone size: .
V gene: TRBV4-2
J gene: TRBJ2-3
CDR3 protein: CASSPASGGIDTQYF
CDR3 DNA: TGTGCCAGCAGCCCGGCTAGCGGGGGTATAGATACGCAGTATTTT

D gene: TRBD2
clone size: .
V gene: TRBV7-2
J gene: TRBJ2-5
CDR3 protein: CASSLGLGGQETQYF
CDR3 DNA: TGTGCCAGCAGCTTAGGATTGGGGGGGCAAGAGACCCAGTACTTC

D gene: TRBD2
clone size: few
V gene: TRBV20-1
J gene: TRBJ2-3
CDR3 protein: CSASGMREGTDTQYF
CDR3 DNA: TGCAGTGCTAGTGGCATGCGGGAGGGCACAGATACGCAGTATTTT

D gene: .
clone size: .
V gene: TRBV5-1
J gene: TRBJ1-4
CDR3 protein: CASSLEGVGEKLFF
CDR3 DNA: TGCGCCAGCAGCTTGGAAGGGGTCGGTGAAAAACTGTTTTTT

D gene: TRBD2
clone size: many
V gene: TRBV7-6
J gene: TRBJ2-5
CDR3 protein: CASSVTSAGVMETQYF
CDR3 DNA: TGTGCCAGCAGCGTAACCTCGGCGGGAGTTATGGAGACCCAGTACTTC

D gene: .
clone size: few
V gene: TRBV20-1
J gene: TRBJ2-7
CDR3 protein: CSAPLGSYEQYF
CDR3 DNA: TGCAGTGCACCACTAGGATCCTACGAGCAGTACTTC

D gene: .
clone size: few
V gene: TRBV20-1
J gene: TRBJ2-3
CDR3 protein: CSARGRGGTDTQYF
CDR3 DNA: TGCAGTGCTAGAGGGAGGGGGGGCACAGATACGCAGTATTTT

D gene: TRBD1
clone size: .
V gene: TRBV7-9
J gene: TRBJ2-1
CDR3 protein: CASSLAAAGGLNEQFF
CDR3 DNA: TGTGCCAGCAGCTTAGCCGCCGCAGGGGGCTTGAATGAGCAGTTCTTC

D gene: TRBD1
clone size: .
V gene: TRBV27
J gene: TRBJ1-2
CDR3 protein: CASSFAGGSGYTF
CDR3 DNA: TGTGCCAGCAGTTTCGCAGGGGGAAGTGGCTACACCTTC

D gene: .
clone size: .
V gene: TRBV2
J gene: TRBJ1-6
CDR3 protein: CASSDWSSYNSPLHF
CDR3 DNA: TGTGCCAGCAGTGACTGGAGCTCCTATAATTCACCCCTCCACTTT

D gene: .
clone size: few
V gene: TRBV4-2
J gene: TRBJ2-2
CDR3 protein: CASSQDVVSTGELFF
CDR3 DNA: TGTGCCAGCAGCCAAGATGTCGTTTCCACCGGGGAGCTGTTTTTT

D gene: TRBD1
clone size: .
V gene: TRBV5-1
J gene: TRBJ1-1
CDR3 protein: CASSLVGRGQTEAFF
CDR3 DNA: TGCGCCAGCAGCTTGGTGGGCAGGGGGCAGACTGAAGCTTTCTTT

D gene: .
clone size: .
V gene: TRBV19
J gene: TRBJ2-7
CDR3 protein: CASSIEYRTSSYEQYF
CDR3 DNA: TGTGCCAGTAGTATAGAGTACAGGACGAGCTCCTACGAGCAGTACTTC

D gene: .
clone size: .
V gene: TRBV29-1
J gene: TRBJ2-7
CDR3 protein: CSVALLLAAHYEQYF
CDR3 DNA: TGCAGCGTTGCCCTTTTATTGGCGGCACATTACGAGCAGTACTTC

D gene: .
clone size: .
V gene: TRBV9
J gene: TRBJ2-1
CDR3 protein: CASSVAVGISLGDEQFF
CDR3 DNA: TGTGCCAGCAGCGTAGCAGTGGGGATCTCTTTAGGCGATGAGCAGTTCTTC

D gene: .
clone size: many
V gene: TRBV19
J gene: TRBJ1-1
CDR3 protein: CASSTLWKDNTEAFF
CDR3 DNA: TGTGCCAGTAGCACTTTATGGAAGGATAACACTGAAGCTTTCTTT

D gene: TRBD2
clone size: few
V gene: TRBV4-3
J gene: TRBJ2-7
CDR3 protein: CASSQDLLAGAEQYF
CDR3 DNA: TGCGCCAGCAGCCAAGATTTACTAGCGGGAGCCGAGCAGTACTTC

D gene: .
clone size: .
V gene: TRBV4-3
J gene: TRBJ2-2
CDR3 protein: CASSPGVASNTGELFF
CDR3 DNA: TGCGCCAGCAGCCCTGGGGTGGCTTCGAACACCGGGGAGCTGTTTTTT

D gene: TRBD1
clone size: many
V gene: TRBV12-3/TRBV12-4
J gene: TRBJ1-2
CDR3 protein: CASSFGTGGASDYGYTF
CDR3 DNA: TGTGCCAGCAGTTTTGGGACAGGGGGCGCTTCGGACTATGGCTACACCTTC

D gene: .
clone size: few
V gene: TRBV7-9
J gene: TRBJ2-1
CDR3 protein: CASSHWDSLSYNEQFF
CDR3 DNA: TGTGCCAGCAGCCATTGGGACTCCCTCTCCTACAATGAGCAGTTCTTC

D gene: .
clone size: few
V gene: TRBV7-2
J gene: TRBJ2-7
CDR3 protein: CASSLDRAGSPEQYF
CDR3 DNA: TGTGCCAGCAGCTTAGACCGGGCAGGGAGTCCCGAGCAGTACTTC

D gene: TRBD1
clone size: .
V gene: TRBV6-1
J gene: TRBJ1-5
CDR3 protein: CASSDRDRCNQPQHF
CDR3 DNA: TGTGCCAGCAGTGACCGGGACAGGTGCAATCAGCCCCAGCATTTT

D gene: TRBD2
clone size: few
V gene: TRBV4-2
J gene: TRBJ2-6
CDR3 protein: CASSQGRLAGDSGANVLTF
CDR3 DNA: TGTGCCAGCAGCCAAGGTAGACTAGCGGGGGACTCTGGGGCCAACGTCCTGACTTTC

D gene: TRBD2
clone size: .
V gene: TRBV12-3/TRBV12-4
J gene: TRBJ2-1
CDR3 protein: CASSLRLAGVLEQFF
CDR3 DNA: TGTGCCAGCAGTCTCCGACTAGCGGGGGTTCTTGAGCAGTTCTTC

D gene: .
clone size: few
V gene: TRBV10-3
J gene: TRBJ1-5
CDR3 protein: CAISEGQVNQPQHF
CDR3 DNA: TGTGCCATCAGTGAGGGTCAGGTGAATCAGCCCCAGCATTTT

D gene: .
clone size: .
V gene: TRBV30
J gene: TRBJ2-3
CDR3 protein: CAWSWGDTQYF
CDR3 DNA: TGTGCCTGGAGTTGGGGGGATACGCAGTATTTT

D gene: TRBD2
clone size: .
V gene: TRBV3-1
J gene: TRBJ2-1
CDR3 protein: CASSQDRLAYNEQFF
CDR3 DNA: TGTGCCAGCAGCCAAGACCGACTAGCGTACAATGAGCAGTTCTTC

D gene: .
clone size: .
V gene: TRBV5-6
J gene: TRBJ1-4
CDR3 protein: CASSWVRATNEKLFF
CDR3 DNA: TGTGCCAGCAGCTGGGTGAGAGCAACTAATGAAAAACTGTTTTTT

D gene: .
clone size: many
V gene: TRBV6-2/TRBV6-3
J gene: TRBJ2-1
CDR3 protein: CASSYDLGSVLSPPSYNEQFF
CDR3 DNA: TGTGCCAGCAGTTATGATCTTGGGTCCGTTTTATCTCCTCCGTCCTACAATGAGCAGTTCTTC

D gene: TRBD1
clone size: few
V gene: TRBV3-1
J gene: TRBJ1-3
CDR3 protein: CASSQVIQGRNTIYF
CDR3 DNA: TGTGCCAGCAGCCAAGTAATACAGGGGAGAAACACCATATATTTT

D gene: .
clone size: few
V gene: TRBV7-9
J gene: TRBJ2-3
CDR3 protein: CASSLRETRGSTDTQYF
CDR3 DNA: TGTGCCAGCAGCTTAAGGGAGACTCGGGGGAGCACAGATACGCAGTATTTT

D gene: .
clone size: .
V gene: TRBV20-1
J gene: TRBJ2-2
CDR3 protein: CSARGGQTGELFF
CDR3 DNA: TGCAGTGCTAGGGGAGGACAGACCGGGGAGCTGTTTTTT

D gene: TRBD1
clone size: few
V gene: TRBV19
J gene: TRBJ2-1
CDR3 protein: CASIPRQGARDEQFF
CDR3 DNA: TGTGCCAGTATACCACGGCAGGGGGCGCGAGATGAGCAGTTCTTC

D gene: .
clone size: many
V gene: TRBV6-5
J gene: TRBJ1-6
CDR3 protein: CASSYTYNSPLHF
CDR3 DNA: TGTGCCAGCAGTTACACCTATAATTCACCCCTCCACTTT

D gene: .
clone size: .
V gene: TRBV10-3
J gene: TRBJ2-3
CDR3 protein: CATTEGRADTQYF
CDR3 DNA: TGTGCCACCACGGAGGGGCGGGCAGATACGCAGTATTTT

D gene: .
clone size: .
V gene: TRBV3-1
J gene: TRBJ1-1
CDR3 protein: CASSHSGAGENTEAFF
CDR3 DNA: TGTGCCAGCAGCCATTCCGGCGCAGGGGAGAACACTGAAGCTTTCTTT

D gene: TRBD2
clone size: .
V gene: TRBV20-1
J gene: TRBJ2-3
CDR3 protein: CSARIAGGHRSTDTQYF
CDR3 DNA: TGCAGTGCTAGAATCGCGGGGGGGCATAGGAGTACAGATACGCAGTATTTT

D gene: TRBD2
clone size: many
V gene: TRBV5-1
J gene: TRBJ2-1
CDR3 protein: CASSSSLAGEYNEQFF
CDR3 DNA: TGCGCCAGCTCCTCTTCGTTAGCGGGAGAGTACAATGAGCAGTTCTTC

D gene: .
clone size: many
V gene: TRBV20-1
J gene: TRBJ2-1
CDR3 protein: CSARIPRGEQFF
CDR3 DNA: TGCAGTGCTAGAATCCCCCGGGGTGAGCAGTTCTTC

D gene: .
clone size: many
V gene: TRBV12-3/TRBV12-4
J gene: TRBJ2-2
CDR3 protein: CASSWDMVLGELFF
CDR3 DNA: TGTGCCAGCAGTTGGGACATGGTTCTCGGGGAGCTGTTTTTT

D gene: TRBD1
clone size: few
V gene: TRBV15
J gene: TRBJ1-4
CDR3 protein: CATREQRQGAEKLFF
CDR3 DNA: TGTGCCACCAGGGAACAACGACAGGGAGCTGAAAAACTGTTTTTT

D gene: TRBD1
clone size: few
V gene: TRBV18
J gene: TRBJ1-5
CDR3 protein: CASSLTGTGTFSNQPQHF
CDR3 DNA: TGTGCCAGCTCACTTACGGGGACAGGGACTTTTAGCAATCAGCCCCAGCATTTT

D gene: .
clone size: few
V gene: TRBV12-3/TRBV12-4
J gene: TRBJ2-7
CDR3 protein: CASSLSPLANSYEQYF
CDR3 DNA: TGTGCCAGCAGTTTAAGTCCGCTAGCGAACTCCTACGAGCAGTACTTC

D gene: .
clone size: many
V gene: TRBV29-1
J gene: TRBJ2-7
CDR3 protein: CSVDAGYEQYF
CDR3 DNA: TGCAGCGTTGATGCAGGGTACGAGCAGTACTTC

D gene: TRBD1
clone size: .
V gene: TRBV9
J gene: TRBJ1-2
CDR3 protein: CASSAWDRGPNYGYTF
CDR3 DNA: TGTGCCAGCAGCGCGTGGGACAGGGGGCCTAACTATGGCTACACCTTC